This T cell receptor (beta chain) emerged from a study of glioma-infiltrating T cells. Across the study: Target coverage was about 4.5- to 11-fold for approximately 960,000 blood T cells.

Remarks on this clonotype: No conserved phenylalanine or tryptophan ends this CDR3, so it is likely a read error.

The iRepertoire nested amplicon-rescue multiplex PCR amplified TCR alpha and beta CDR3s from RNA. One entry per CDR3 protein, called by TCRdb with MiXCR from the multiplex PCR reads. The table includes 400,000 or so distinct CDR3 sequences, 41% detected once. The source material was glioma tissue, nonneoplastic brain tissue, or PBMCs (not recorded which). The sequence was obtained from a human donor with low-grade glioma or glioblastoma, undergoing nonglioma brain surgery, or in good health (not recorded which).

The CDR3 sequence: CASSYSGDTQYL. CDR3 nucleotide sequence: TGTGCCAGCAGTTACTCTGGGGATACGCAGTATCTT. The rearrangement uses TRBV6-2 or TRBV6-3 and TRBJ2-3; D not certain. The germline CDR1 and CDR2 sequences are MNHEY and SVGEGT. The CDR3 length is 12 residues. V lost 0 bases and J 6 bases, leaving 4 bases between the germline ends.